The rows below give T cell receptor beta chains drawn from one sample of a study of shared clonotypes between healthy human individuals. The repertoire was sequenced with immunoSEQ multiplex PCR; TCRdb's copy has only in-frame clones and lacks some. This sample yields over a million clones, of which roughly 95% are seen a single time; about 1% belongs to the top ten. Sequenced: naive CD4+ T cells sorted from blood. Every receptor here comes from a man younger than 45 in good health. Each CDR3 is given with its conserved first and last residue. The order of the fields is V gene, clone size, J gene, D gene, CDR3 protein, CDR3 DNA. A D gene is named only where the DNA matches it firmly. Clone size, where shown, is once, few, many, or a class for clones that have expanded.

TRBV11-2	.	TRBJ2-5	TRBD2	CASSAGLAGGTKTQYF	TGTGCCAGCAGCGCCGGACTAGCGGGAGGGACAAAGACCCAGTACTTC
TRBV4-1	.	TRBJ1-2	.	CASSQDFADTGNYGYTF	TGCGCCAGCAGCCAAGATTTCGCCGACACAGGGAACTATGGCTACACCTTC
TRBV9	.	TRBJ2-4	.	CASSAGLPNIQYF	TGTGCCAGCAGCGCGGGACTCCCAAACATTCAGTACTTC
TRBV7-2	.	TRBJ2-7	TRBD1	CASSPMGQGTYEQYF	TGTGCCAGCAGCCCTATGGGACAGGGCACCTACGAGCAGTACTTC
TRBV25-1	.	TRBJ2-5	.	CASSEQETQYF	TGTGCCAGCAGTGAACAGGAGACCCAGTACTTC
TRBV6-1	.	TRBJ1-2	.	CASRQGGYTF	TGTGCCAGCCGCCAGGGGGGCTACACCTTC
TRBV5-1	.	TRBJ2-5	.	CASSLLDPGETQYF	TGCGCCAGCAGCTTGCTAGACCCAGGAGAGACCCAGTACTTC
TRBV7-2	.	TRBJ2-7	.	CASSSPPGDLSYEQYF	TGTGCCAGCAGCTCACCCCCCGGGGATCTCTCCTACGAGCAGTACTTC
TRBV29-1	.	TRBJ2-7	.	CSVALRYDYEQYF	TGCAGCGTTGCTCTGCGGTATGACTACGAGCAGTACTTC
TRBV19	few	TRBJ1-5	.	CASSMTSNQPQHF	TGTGCCAGTAGTATGACCAGCAATCAGCCCCAGCATTTT
TRBV6-1	.	TRBJ1-5	.	CASSEGQREPQHF	TGTGCCAGCAGTGAAGGGCAGAGAGAGCCCCAGCATTTT
TRBV5-1	.	TRBJ2-7	TRBD1	CASRTGTGGLYEQYF	TGCGCCAGCAGGACCGGGACAGGGGGCTTATACGAGCAGTACTTC
TRBV19	.	TRBJ2-6	.	CASSIQGRHSGANVLTF	TGTGCCAGTAGCATACAGGGGAGGCACTCTGGGGCCAACGTCCTGACTTTC
TRBV5-1	.	TRBJ2-3	TRBD2	CASHHGGGSADTQYF	TGCGCCAGCCACCACGGCGGGGGATCAGCAGATACGCAGTATTTT
TRBV25-1	.	TRBJ2-5	.	CASSEFQGPGETQYF	TGTGCCAGCAGTGAATTCCAGGGGCCTGGAGAGACCCAGTACTTC
TRBV28	.	TRBJ1-2	.	CASSFGEANYGYTF	TGTGCCAGCAGTTTTGGTGAAGCTAACTATGGCTACACCTTC
TRBV6-1	.	TRBJ1-5	.	CASSEAGGGNQPQHF	TGTGCCAGCAGTGAAGCAGGAGGGGGCAATCAGCCCCAGCATTTT
TRBV6-5	.	TRBJ1-1	TRBD1	CASSRTGKGTEAFF	TGTGCCAGCAGCCGGACAGGGAAGGGGACTGAAGCTTTCTTT
TRBV10-2	.	TRBJ1-2	TRBD1	CASSGGQGNGGYTF	TGCGCCAGCAGTGGTGGACAGGGGAACGGGGGCTACACCTTC
TRBV27	.	TRBJ1-3	TRBD1	CASSYRGTGNTIYF	TGTGCCAGCAGTTACAGGGGCACCGGAAACACCATATATTTT
TRBV29-1	.	TRBJ2-5	TRBD2	CSVAGLAGPQETQYF	TGCAGCGTCGCGGGACTAGCGGGACCCCAAGAGACCCAGTACTTC
TRBV5-4	.	TRBJ2-7	TRBD2	CASSSRGTSGRVSGYEQYF	TGTGCCAGCAGCTCCCGGGGGACTAGCGGGAGAGTAAGCGGCTACGAGCAGTACTTC
TRBV18	.	TRBJ1-1	.	CASSPQSDTEAFF	TGTGCCAGCTCACCACAGTCGGACACTGAAGCTTTCTTT
TRBV19	.	TRBJ2-4	TRBD2	CASSSSGVAKNIQYF	TGTGCCAGTAGTTCAAGCGGGGTAGCCAAAAACATTCAGTACTTC